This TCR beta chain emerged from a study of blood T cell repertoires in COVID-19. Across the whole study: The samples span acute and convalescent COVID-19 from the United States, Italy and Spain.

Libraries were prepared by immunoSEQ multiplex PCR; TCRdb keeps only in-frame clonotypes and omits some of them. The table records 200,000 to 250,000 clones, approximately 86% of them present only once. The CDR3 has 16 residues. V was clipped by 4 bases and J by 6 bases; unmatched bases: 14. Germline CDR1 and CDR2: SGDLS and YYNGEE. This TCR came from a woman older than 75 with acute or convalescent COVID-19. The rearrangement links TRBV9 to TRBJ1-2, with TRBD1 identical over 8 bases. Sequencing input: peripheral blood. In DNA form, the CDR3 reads TGTGCCAGCAGCCCCACCTCTGGACAGGGTAGCAATGGCTACACCTTC. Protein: CASSPTSGQGSNGYTF. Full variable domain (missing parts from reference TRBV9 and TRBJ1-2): DSGVTQTPKHLITATGQRVTLRCSPRSGDLSVYWYQQSLDQGLQFLIQYYNGEERAKGNILERFSAQQFPDLHSELNLSSLELGDSALYFCASSPTSGQGSNGYTFGSGTRLTVV.